The T cell receptor (beta chain) under discussion was sequenced for a study of control samples from healthy donors and cancer patients. Only in-frame clones appear in the TCRdb table, and some are missing; sequencing was by immunoSEQ multiplex PCR. Here the sample spans some 71,000 clones, approximately 89% being singletons. The CDR3 covers 17 residues. The V segment lost 0 bases and the J segment 3 bases; nucleotides outside the gene matches: 6. Per germline, CDR1 SGHAT and CDR2 FQNNGV. The clonotype comes from a man aged 60 to 69 with colorectal cancer. V gene TRBV11-2 combines with J gene TRBJ2-7, with 12 bases identical to TRBD2. The sample was PBMCs. Here the CDR3 reads CASSLDATSGGVYEQYF. CDR3 sequence (DNA): TGTGCCAGCAGCTTAGACGCGACTAGCGGGGGAGTCTACGAGCAGTACTTC.